This passage covers 10 T cell receptor beta chains from one sample sequenced in a study of T cell responses to AZD1222 COVID-19 vaccine. Assay used: immunoSEQ multiplex PCR; TCRdb lists only in-frame clones, some missing. The repertoire has approximately 200,000 clones, approximately 94% of them found once; the top ten carry approximately 1.5%. The material was peripheral blood, obtained 28 days after the second dose of the MenACWY control vaccine. The receptors were sampled from an adult who received the MenACWY meningococcal vaccine as a control.

The V and J genes are TRBV6-2 or TRBV6-3 and TRBJ1-3; perhaps TRBD1 as D (6 bases). CDR1 is MNHEY and CDR2 is SVGEGT in the germline V gene. The CDR3 is 16 amino acids. V lost 6 bases to trimming and J lost 1 base, with 16 bases between them. The CDR3 protein is CASSFGGGPSGNTIYF. In DNA form, the CDR3 reads TGTGCCAGCAGCTTCGGAGGGGGACCGTCTGGAAACACCATATATTTT.

The chain carries TRBV19 and TRBJ2-7; 9 positions match TRBD1. The CDR3 is made up of 15 amino acids. Germline lookup yields CDR1 LNHDA and CDR2 SQIVND (reference sequence). J gave up 4 bases and V 1 base, and 5 bases lay outside the gene matches. The CDR3 nucleotides read TGTGCCAGTAGTATAGGGACGGGACAGGGTTACGAGCAGTACTTC. It yields the protein CASSIGTGQGYEQYF. Based on the CDR3 plus reference TRBV19 and TRBJ2-7, the full variable domain is DGGITQSPKYLFRKEGQNVTLSCEQNLNHDAMYWYRQDPGQGLRLIYYSQIVNDFQKGDIAEGYSVSREKKESFPLTVTSAQKNPTAFYLCASSIGTGQGYEQYFGPGTRLTVT.

The V and J genes are TRBV30 and TRBJ1-1; D unclear. V lost 5 bases and J 6 bases, leaving 10 bases between the germline ends. This CDR3 contains 11 residues. Germline V CDR1 and CDR2: GTSNPN, SVGIG (reference sequence). CDR3 in amino acids: CAWRTVAEAFF. The CDR3 DNA is TGTGCCTGGCGGACGGTCGCTGAAGCTTTCTTT.

This clone was found once. CDR3 in DNA: TGCAGCGGGGGTAGTGCGCAGTATTTT. It yields the protein CSGGSAQYF. J is TRBJ2-3 and V is TRBV29-1; D unclear. Trimming left V 7 bases short and J 10 bases short, with 9 bases between. Germline V gene data show CDR1 as SQVTM and CDR2 as ANQGSEA. The CDR3 contains 9 residues.

V and J are TRBV7-9 and TRBJ2-7; D could derive from TRBD1 or TRBD2 (5 bases each). The CDR3 spans 14 residues. Per the germline V gene, CDR1 is SEHNR and CDR2 is FQNEAQ (reference sequence). V lost 4 bases, J lost 2 bases, and 12 bases lay in between. CDR3 in DNA: TGTGCCAGCAGCTCGGGGCAGGGTCCCTACGAGCAGTACTTC. Protein: CASSSGQGPYEQYF.

The J gene is TRBJ2-7, the V gene TRBV28; 7 bases align to TRBD2. The length of the CDR3 is 15 residues. Trimming at V came to 1 base and at J to 2 bases, leaving 5 bases not matched to a gene. Germline V gene data show CDR1 as MDHEN and CDR2 as SYDVKM. This CDR3 reads CASSLYGRPTYEQYF. The DNA for the CDR3 is TGTGCCAGCAGTTTATACGGGAGGCCCACCTACGAGCAGTACTTC.

V is TRBV7-8 and J is TRBJ2-7, with TRBD1 identical over 7 bases. CDR3 length equals 15 residues. V gave up 5 bases and J gave up 3 bases; unmatched junction bases: 10. Per the germline V gene, CDR1 is SGHVS and CDR2 is FQNEAQ. CDR3 amino acids: CASSGTGQESYEQYF. CDR3 DNA: TGTGCCAGCAGCGGGACCGGACAGGAAAGCTACGAGCAGTACTTC.

This clone was counted a single time. J is TRBJ2-6 and V is TRBV6-1, with D uncertain. Germline-derived CDR1 and CDR2 are MNHNS and SASEGT. The CDR3 runs to 17 residues. The V end was cut by 4 bases, the J end by 6 bases, with 19 bases between. Here the CDR3 DNA reads TGTGCCAGCAGTGCCAGACAAGGCCAAACGAAGGCCAACGTCCTGACTTTC. It is translated as CASSARQGQTKANVLTF.

The J gene is TRBJ1-1, the V gene TRBV5-1, with D possibly TRBD1 on 5 matching bases. CDR3 length: 15 amino acids. The germline V and J ends were trimmed by 4 bases and 0 bases, with 13 bases remaining between them. CDR1 and CDR2 from the germline V gene are SGHRS and YFSETQ. CDR3 in amino acids: CASSVRAGMNTEAFF. The CDR3 DNA is TGCGCCAGCAGCGTGCGGGCAGGGATGAACACTGAAGCTTTCTTT.

The chain combines TRBV5-6 with TRBJ2-3; no firm D call. Germline V gene sequence: CDR1 SGHDT, CDR2 YYEEEE. V lost 0 bases and J 0 bases, leaving 8 bases between the germline ends. The CDR3 has 15 amino acids. This CDR3 is CASSLEGRSTDTQYF. Written as DNA, the CDR3 is TGTGCCAGCAGCTTGGAAGGCAGGAGCACAGATACGCAGTATTTT.